The present entry profiles one T cell receptor beta chain with its context. The antigen remains unidentified. In germline, CDR1 is LGHNA, CDR2 YSLEER. The CDR3 is 17 residues long. Deletions cut 0 bases from V and 8 bases from J, with 17 bases between. The data are from a study of cytomegalovirus exposure and HLA in healthy donors. Whole-study results and caveats: Evidence from a later analysis indicated that most CMV-associated TCR beta chains looked HLA-restricted. Researchers counted roughly 150 TCR beta chains as cytomegalovirus-associated.

PCR used 60 Vbeta primers and 13 Jbeta primers. Sequencing was performed with immunoSEQ multiplex PCR; in TCRdb, only in-frame clones are kept and a portion is missing. The table includes 150,000 to 200,000 clones, 65% to 80% detected once. The rearrangement uses TRBV4-3 and TRBJ2-6; a possible D gene is TRBD1 (5 bases). The sequencing input was PBMCs. The receptor was derived from a woman aged 30 to 39 in good health and CMV-seropositive. CDR3 protein: CASSQDRAGPLPNVLTF. CDR3 bases: TGCGCCAGCAGCCAAGATCGGGCAGGGCCACTCCCCAACGTCCTGACTTTC.